The 20 T cell receptor beta chains listed next were all sequenced from one sample in a study of response to subunit inactivated influenza vaccine. In TCRdb, the RT-PCR reads were re-called with MiXCR into one record per CDR3 protein. The table shows roughly 620,000 distinct CDR3 sequences, with about 11% occurring only once. This sample was shared with a second study, whose subject was T cells expressing NK-cell markers. That paper states: UMIs accompanied the 5'RACE template switching by which TCR beta cDNA was made.

The sample here was PBMCs from blood, taken on the day of vaccination. Receptor source: a middle-aged man who received an inactivated influenza vaccine.

The chain combines TRBV3-1 with TRBJ1-6, with D possibly being TRBD1 (6 bases). Germline V gene sequence: CDR1 LGHDT, CDR2 YNNKEL (reference sequence). Trimming cost V 1 base and J 9 bases, with 13 bases left between them. The CDR3 has 15 amino acids. The CDR3 DNA is TGTGCCAGCAGCCAAGGGGGGGGCGTGAGTTCACCCCTCCACTTT. It codes for CASSQGGGVSSPLHF.

This rearrangement joins TRBV5-1 to TRBJ2-3; D is ambiguous. Germline V gene lookup returns CDR1 SGHRS and CDR2 YFSETQ. The V gene lost 0 bases and the J gene lost 4 bases, with 12 bases spanning the gap. CDR3 size: 15 residues. CDR3: CASSLGIAPPDTQYF. CDR3 coding DNA: TGCGCCAGCAGCTTGGGGATCGCCCCGCCAGATACGCAGTATTTT. Looking up the rest from reference TRBV5-1 and TRBJ2-3 gives the full variable domain: KAGVTQTPRYLIKTRGQQVTLSCSPISGHRSVSWYQQTPGQGLQFLFEYFSETQRNKGNFPGRFSGRQFSNSRSEMNVSTLELGDSALYLCASSLGIAPPDTQYFGPGTRLTVL.

This sequence joins TRBV7-9 and TRBJ1-6, with unresolved D. Germline CDR1 reads SEHNR; CDR2 reads FQNEAQ (reference sequence). Trimming left V 8 bases short and J 10 bases short, with 12 bases between. This CDR3 is built from 12 residues. The CDR3 reads CASGPGGSPLHF. For the CDR3, the DNA is TGTGCCAGCGGGCCGGGAGGCTCACCCCTCCACTTT.

This chain uses TRBV7-9 with TRBJ1-1; D is unclear. V was trimmed by 3 bases and J by 6 bases, leaving 17 bases between them. The CDR3 has 15 residues. Per the germline V gene, CDR1 is SEHNR and CDR2 is FQNEAQ (reference sequence). CDR3 DNA: TGTGCCAGCAGCTTTGGGAGGGAGGGAAGGTCTGAAGCTTTCTTT. Protein: CASSFGREGRSEAFF. Full variable domain (rest looked up from reference TRBV7-9 and TRBJ1-1): DTGVSQNPRHKITKRGQNVTFRCDPISEHNRLYWYRQTLGQGPEFLTYFQNEAQLEKSRLLSDRFSAERPKGSFSTLEIQRTEQGDSAMYLCASSFGREGRSEAFFGQGTRLTVV.

The J gene is TRBJ1-2, the V gene TRBV7-2; D not resolved. This CDR3 spans 13 amino acids. The germline V gene has CDR1 SGHTA and CDR2 FQGNSA. The ends were cut back, 1 base at V and 6 bases at J, with 9 bases in the middle. The CDR3, as DNA: TGTGCCAGCAGCTTAGGGCCAGATGATGGCTACACCTTC. The encoded protein is CASSLGPDDGYTF. Drawing the rest from reference TRBV7-2 and TRBJ1-2, the complete variable domain is GAGVSQSPSNKVTEKGKDVELRCDPISGHTALYWYRQSLGQGLEFLIYFQGNSAPDKSGLPSDRFSAERTGGSVSTLTIQRTQQEDSAVYLCASSLGPDDGYTFGSGTRLTVV.

This clonotype occurred a few times. The gene calls are TRBV7-9 and TRBJ2-7; possible D gene TRBD1, 8 bases. V lost 0 bases and J lost 3, with 15 bases in between. CDR3 size: 16 residues. Germline V gene data show CDR1 as SEHNR and CDR2 as FQNEAQ (reference sequence). CDR3 loop: CASSLARGTGFYEQYF. DNA of the CDR3: TGTGCCAGCAGCTTAGCGCGGGGGACAGGCTTCTACGAGCAGTACTTC.

V is TRBV10-3 and J is TRBJ2-2, with TRBD1 matching over 7 bases. Losses at the gene ends were 9 bases for V and 0 bases for J; bases not matched to a gene: 7. Germline assignment: CDR1 ENHRY and CDR2 SYGVKD. CDR3 length: 15 amino acids. The CDR3 DNA sequence: TGTGCCATTAGGACAGGAGTAGCGAACACCGGGGAGCTGTTTTTT. As protein: CAIRTGVANTGELFF.

V and J are TRBV5-1 and TRBJ1-1; perhaps TRBD1 as D (6 bases). The CDR3 length is 14 residues. Germline values: CDR1 SGHRS, CDR2 YFSETQ. The germline V and J ends were trimmed by 0 bases and 6 bases, with 12 bases remaining between them. CDR3 loop: CASSLAAGVPEAFF. CDR3 coding DNA: TGCGCCAGCAGCTTGGCCGCAGGGGTACCTGAAGCTTTCTTT.

The chain combines TRBV20-1 with TRBJ2-1; 7 bases are a match to TRBD2. The germline V gene has CDR1 DFQATT and CDR2 SNEGSKA (reference sequence). CDR3 length equals 14 residues. J gave up 3 bases and V 2 bases, and 4 bases lay outside the gene matches. CDR3 protein: CSARFGTNYNEQFF. CDR3 DNA sequence: TGCAGTGCTAGATTCGGGACTAACTACAATGAGCAGTTCTTC.

This clonotype was counted between two and nine times. The CDR3 DNA reads TGTGCCAGCAGCCCCGCGGTGAGGTACAGCACAGATACGCAGTATTTT. It encodes CASSPAVRYSTDTQYF. The genes are TRBV7-8 and TRBJ2-3, with unresolved D. The germline CDR1 and CDR2 sequences are SGHVS and FQNEAQ. V shed 5 bases and J shed 0 bases, with 15 bases lying between them. CDR3 length: 16 residues.

In DNA form, the CDR3 reads TGCAGCGTGACCCCGACAGGGAGGACAGATACGCAGTATTTT. Protein sequence: CSVTPTGRTDTQYF. The V gene is TRBV29-1, the J gene TRBJ2-3; the D gene is possibly TRBD1 (7 bases). Trimming removed 6 bases at V and 3 bases at J, with 16 bases between. The CDR3 runs to 14 residues. The germline gives CDR1 SQVTM, CDR2 ANQGSEA.

The chain combines TRBV10-3 with TRBJ1-1; no definite D call. Trimming cost V 11 bases and J 2 bases, with 9 bases left between them. Germline V gene sequence: CDR1 ENHRY, CDR2 SYGVKD. The CDR3 runs 11 residues. CDR3 coding DNA: TGTGCCGCCATATCTAACACTGAAGCTTTCTTT. Translation gives CAAISNTEAFF.

Only a few counts were recorded for this clonotype. The gene calls are TRBV5-1 and TRBJ2-7; tentative D call: TRBD2 (5 bases). The CDR3 length is 12 residues. Per the germline V gene, CDR1 is SGHRS and CDR2 is YFSETQ. V lost 7 bases, J lost 2 bases, and 10 bases lay in between. For the CDR3, the DNA is TGCGCCAGCGGGAAGGGAGCCTACGAGCAGTACTTC. This translates into CASGKGAYEQYF. The full variable domain, completed using reference TRBV5-1 and TRBJ2-7, is KAGVTQTPRYLIKTRGQQVTLSCSPISGHRSVSWYQQTPGQGLQFLFEYFSETQRNKGNFPGRFSGRQFSNSRSEMNVSTLELGDSALYLCASGKGAYEQYFGPGTRLTVT.

This clonotype appeared a few times. The V call is TRBV29-1, the J call TRBJ2-1; 8 bases map to TRBD1. V shed 6 bases, J shed 3 bases, and the junction held 1 base outside the gene matches. The CDR3 has 12 residues. Germline V gene sequence: CDR1 SQVTM, CDR2 ANQGSEA. The CDR3 here is CSVGTGYNEQFF. The CDR3 DNA is TGCAGCGTAGGGACAGGCTACAATGAGCAGTTCTTC.

The genes are TRBV12-3 or TRBV12-4 and TRBJ1-5; 7 nucleotides agree with TRBD1. J lost 4 bases, V lost 5 bases, and 8 bases had no gene match. This CDR3 is 15 amino acids long. CDR3 amino acids: CASSLTGPGNQPQHF. CDR3 DNA: TGTGCCAGCAGTCTGACAGGGCCTGGGAATCAGCCCCAGCATTTT.

Ten or more counts support this clonotype. The chain couples TRBV12-3 or TRBV12-4 to TRBJ2-3; D is unresolved. With 8 bases removed from V and 4 bases from J, the gap between germline ends came to 10 bases. The CDR3 extends over 12 amino acids. CDR3 sequence reads: CASQAPADTQYF. The CDR3 region has the DNA TGTGCCAGCCAGGCACCAGCAGATACGCAGTATTTT.

V and J are TRBV29-1 and TRBJ2-3; 12 positions match TRBD2. Germline assignment: CDR1 SQVTM and CDR2 ANQGSEA. V shed 7 bases and J 6 bases; nucleotides not matched to a gene: 11. The CDR3 has 15 residues. CDR3 nucleotides: TGCAGCGCCACCGCTAGCGGGGGGGCCTATGATACGCAGTATTTT. Residues: CSATASGGAYDTQYF.

This clonotype was counted only a few times. The rearrangement joins TRBV29-1 to TRBJ1-2, with 9 bases identical to TRBD1. CDR3 size: 14 residues. V shed 3 bases, J shed 4 bases, and the junction held 6 bases outside the gene matches. Germline CDR1 is SQVTM and CDR2 is ANQGSEA. CDR3: CSVDTQGAGYGYTF. CDR3 bases: TGCAGCGTTGACACACAGGGGGCCGGCTATGGCTACACCTTC.

The V call is TRBV29-1, the J call TRBJ2-3, with 8 bases matching TRBD1. CDR3 length: 14 residues. Germline assignment: CDR1 SQVTM and CDR2 ANQGSEA. The V segment lost 4 bases and the J segment 5 bases; nucleotides outside the gene matches: 8. The CDR3 loop is CSVGTGGRVDTQYF. The CDR3 DNA is TGCAGCGTTGGAACAGGGGGAAGGGTAGATACGCAGTATTTT.

The gene calls are TRBV18 and TRBJ2-7; D gene unclear. Trimming took 3 bases from V and 2 from J, leaving 11 bases between them. Germline V gene sequence: CDR1 KGHSH, CDR2 LQKENI. The CDR3 spans 14 residues. CDR3: CASSPTAETYEQYF. DNA for the CDR3: TGTGCCAGCTCACCTACGGCGGAAACCTACGAGCAGTACTTC.